Listed below are T cell receptor beta chains from one sample, sequenced in a study of a mutant IDH1 vaccine in newly diagnosed glioma. These receptors are not linked to any known antigen. The method was immunoSEQ multiplex PCR; TCRdb's version includes in-frame clones alone and lacks a portion of them. Among tens of thousands of clones listed, 65% to 90% were seen once. Sequencing used PBMCs, obtained from a glioma patient whose treatment included an IDH1 peptide vaccine. Source of these receptors: a woman aged 35 to 49 with glioma. Some clones in this sample may be carry-over from other donors' samples. The CDR3 runs from the conserved cysteine through the conserved F or W. A D gene is named only where the DNA matches it firmly. The size of a clone is reported for some rows only, either as once, few or many, or as a class for expanded clones.

d_call	clone_size	v_call	cdr3_length	j_call	cdr3_aa	cdr3_nt
.	.	TRBV6-5	16	TRBJ1-3	CASSYVDPGLGNTIYF	TGTGCCAGCAGTTACGTGGACCCTGGACTCGGAAACACCATATATTTT
.	.	TRBV7-2	15	TRBJ2-5	CASSPWGRPSETQYF	TGTGCCAGCAGCCCGTGGGGGAGGCCTTCAGAGACCCAGTACTTC
.	few	TRBV27	12	TRBJ1-3	CASKGAGNTIYF	TGTGCCAGCAAAGGGGCTGGAAACACCATATATTTT
.	few	TRBV7-8	12	TRBJ1-2	CASSLDSYGYTF	TGTGCCAGCAGCTTAGACAGCTATGGCTACACCTTC
.	once	TRBV18	15	TRBJ2-1	CASSTLLGEYNEQFF	TGTGCCAGCTCAACTCTGTTAGGAGAGTACAATGAGCAGTTCTTC
.	.	TRBV9	16	TRBJ2-1	CASSVVGAGSYNEQFF	TGTGCCAGCAGCGTAGTCGGGGCAGGCTCCTACAATGAGCAGTTCTTC
.	.	TRBV7-2	15	TRBJ2-1	CASSLLRGALNEQFF	TGTGCCAGCAGCTTACTCCGGGGGGCCTTGAATGAGCAGTTCTTC
.	.	TRBV5-1	13	TRBJ1-1	CASSFGRYTEAFF	TGCGCCAGCAGTTTCGGACGATACACTGAAGCTTTCTTT
.	.	TRBV14	15	TRBJ1-6	CASSQEAPGTSPLHF	TGTGCCAGCAGCCAAGAGGCCCCAGGCACTTCACCCCTCCACTTT
TRBD2	once	TRBV6-5	16	TRBJ2-1	CASSYRTSGPYNEQFF	TGTGCCAGCAGTTACAGGACTAGCGGGCCCTACAATGAGCAGTTCTTC
.	.	TRBV7-2	15	TRBJ2-3	CASSLASQIADTQYF	TGTGCCAGCAGCTTAGCGAGTCAGATAGCTGATACGCAGTATTTT
.	.	TRBV9	13	TRBJ1-6	CASSVPGRSPLHF	TGTGCCAGCAGCGTACCGGGACGTTCACCCCTCCACTTT
.	few	TRBV29-1	15	TRBJ2-3	CSVEVEGSSADTQYF	TGCAGCGTTGAAGTAGAAGGGTCCAGTGCAGATACGCAGTATTTT
.	.	TRBV5-1	17	TRBJ2-1	CASREGQGPFLYNEQFF	TGCGCCAGCAGAGAAGGTCAGGGGCCCTTCCTATACAATGAGCAGTTCTTC
.	.	TRBV6-5	13	TRBJ1-6	CASSYSGSSPLHF	TGTGCCAGCAGTTACTCTGGCTCTTCACCCCTCCACTTT
.	once	TRBV5-1	14	TRBJ2-5	CASSLVGGGETQYF	TGCGCCAGCAGCTTGGTCGGGGGCGGCGAGACCCAGTACTTC
.	.	TRBV19	13	TRBJ2-7	CASSIDLYYEQYF	TGTGCCAGTAGTATAGATCTTTACTACGAGCAGTACTTC
.	.	TRBV29-1	14	TRBJ2-3	CSVVTPGGTDTQYF	TGCAGCGTTGTGACCCCCGGGGGCACAGATACGCAGTATTTT
TRBD1	once	TRBV28	13	TRBJ1-1	CASSESTGGEAFF	TGTGCCAGCAGTGAATCGACAGGGGGCGAAGCTTTCTTT
.	.	TRBV9	15	TRBJ2-4	CASSVWTVAKNIQYF	TGTGCCAGCAGCGTCTGGACAGTAGCCAAAAACATTCAGTACTTC
.	.	TRBV19	15	TRBJ2-7	CASSTVRGQSYEQYF	TGTGCCAGTAGTACGGTTCGCGGACAGTCTTACGAGCAGTACTTC
.	.	TRBV2	14	TRBJ1-5	CASSEVYGNQPQHF	TGTGCCAGCAGTGAGGTATATGGGAATCAGCCCCAGCATTTT
.	.	TRBV7-9	12	TRBJ1-2	CASSQDVSGYTF	TGTGCCAGCAGCCAGGACGTCTCAGGCTACACCTTC
TRBD2	few	TRBV5-8	15	TRBJ2-5	CASSPGTSGQETQYF	TGTGCCAGCAGCCCCGGGACTAGCGGCCAAGAGACCCAGTACTTC
TRBD1	.	TRBV9	12	TRBJ2-5	CASSQGVETQYF	TGTGCCAGCAGCCAGGGGGTGGAGACCCAGTACTTC
.	few	TRBV2	15	TRBJ1-1	CASSEARQLNTEAFF	TGTGCCAGCAGTGAAGCGCGGCAGCTGAACACTGAAGCTTTCTTT
.	.	TRBV7-2	15	TRBJ2-4	CASSSHSGGADIQYF	TGTGCCAGCAGCTCGCACTCGGGCGGGGCTGACATTCAGTACTTC
.	few	TRBV29-1	12	TRBJ1-5	CSVGWAYQPQHF	TGCAGCGTTGGTTGGGCCTATCAGCCCCAGCATTTT
.	few	TRBV6-6	13	TRBJ1-1	CASSRGPNTEAFF	TGTGCCAGCAGCCGTGGCCCTAACACTGAAGCTTTCTTT
.	once	TRBV5-6	15	TRBJ1-1	CASSLGYRGSTEAFF	TGTGCCAGCAGCTTGGGATACCGGGGTTCTACTGAAGCTTTCTTT
.	.	TRBV27	13	TRBJ2-7	CASSLEGAYEQYF	TGTGCCAGCAGTTTAGAGGGAGCTTACGAGCAGTACTTC
.	.	TRBV5-1	14	TRBJ2-1	CASSPGERYNEQFF	TGCGCCAGCAGCCCAGGGGAGAGGTACAATGAGCAGTTCTTC
.	.	TRBV4-2	14	TRBJ2-6	CASSQAHGANVLTF	TGTGCCAGCAGCCAAGCCCATGGGGCCAACGTCCTGACTTTC
.	few	TRBV20-1	11	TRBJ1-5	CSASANQPQHF	TGCAGTGCTAGTGCGAATCAGCCCCAGCATTTT
TRBD2	few	TRBV7-6	14	TRBJ2-1	CASGGLAADNEQFF	TGTGCCAGCGGCGGACTAGCGGCAGACAATGAGCAGTTCTTC
TRBD1	once	TRBV25-1	15	TRBJ1-2	CASSGWLDRVGGYTF	TGTGCCAGCAGTGGTTGGCTGGACAGGGTAGGAGGCTACACCTTC
TRBD2	.	TRBV6-1	14	TRBJ2-3	CASSVNRESGAQYF	TGTGCCAGCAGCGTCAATCGGGAGAGCGGGGCGCAGTATTTT
TRBD1	.	TRBV7-2	16	TRBJ1-5	CASSLPGGQGGQPQHF	TGTGCCAGCAGTCTACCGGGAGGACAGGGAGGTCAGCCCCAGCATTTT
TRBD2	.	TRBV9	14	TRBJ2-3	CASSVTSRTDTQYF	TGTGCCAGCAGCGTGACTAGCCGGACAGATACGCAGTATTTT
.	.	TRBV10-3	14	TRBJ2-7	CAISATRGSYEQYF	TGTGCCATCAGTGCGACGCGGGGATCGTACGAGCAGTACTTC
.	.	TRBV19	15	TRBJ1-2	CASSISTGNNYGYTF	TGTGCCAGTAGTATCTCCACAGGGAATAACTATGGCTACACCTTC
.	.	TRBV28	12	TRBJ1-5	CASSLSKQPQHF	TGTGCCAGCAGTTTATCAAAACAGCCCCAGCATTTT
.	.	TRBV21-1	15	TRBJ2-7	CACPLWEHGAYEQYF	TGTGCCTGTCCCCTTTGGGAGCATGGGGCCTACGAGCAGTACTTC
.	.	TRBV18	14	TRBJ2-5	CASSPPAFGETQYF	TGTGCCAGCTCACCCCCAGCCTTCGGGGAGACCCAGTACTTC
TRBD2	.	TRBV7-3	15	TRBJ2-7	CASSLGTSGVYEQYF	TGTGCCAGCAGCTTGGGGACTAGCGGGGTGTACGAGCAGTACTTC
.	few	TRBV27	15	TRBJ2-1	CASTQGHTPYNEQFF	TGTGCCAGCACGCAAGGCCACACCCCTTACAATGAGCAGTTCTTC
TRBD1	once	TRBV29-1	15	TRBJ2-7	CSVEKRDRDGYEQYF	TGCAGCGTTGAAAAAAGGGACAGGGACGGCTACGAGCAGTACTTC
.	.	TRBV5-4	14	TRBJ1-1	CASSLVRGGTEAFF	TGTGCCAGCAGCTTGGTCAGGGGTGGAACTGAAGCTTTCTTT
.	.	TRBV2	11	TRBJ1-2	CASKEAYGYTF	TGTGCCAGCAAGGAGGCGTATGGCTACACCTTC
TRBD2	.	TRBV9	17	TRBJ2-3	CASSAGDAGGFTDTQYF	TGTGCCAGCAGCGCGGGCGATGCGGGAGGTTTCACAGATACGCAGTATTTT
.	few	TRBV4-2	12	TRBJ2-3	CASSQGGDTQYF	TGTGCCAGCAGCCAAGGGGGGGATACGCAGTATTTT
.	.	TRBV5-6	15	TRBJ1-2	CASSHAPGFNYGYTF	TGTGCCAGCAGTCACGCCCCGGGTTTCAACTATGGCTACACCTTC
.	.	TRBV5-8	11	TRBJ2-3	CASPGTDTQYF	TGTGCCAGTCCGGGGACAGATACGCAGTATTTT